This paragraph reports one TCR beta chain. Its antigen is not identified. Every donor was a healthy person donating bone marrow. These data originate in a study of cytomegalovirus exposure and HLA in healthy donors. Study-wide results and limits: Cytomegalovirus status, reportedly, was diagnosed with high specificity and sensitivity by the classifier.

Vbeta (60) and Jbeta (13) primers were used in the PCR. Using immunoSEQ multiplex PCR, the repertoire was profiled, and TCRdb retains in-frame clones only, with some absent. The data contain a few hundred thousand clones, 72% of them singletons. CDR1 is KGHSH, CDR2 LQKENI, per germline. The CDR3 runs 11 residues. V shed 5 bases, J shed 17 bases, and the junction held 8 bases outside the gene matches. Sample: PBMCs. V and J are TRBV18 and TRBJ1-4; 7 bases map to TRBD1. The receptor was isolated from a female donor in good health and CMV-seronegative. CDR3 sequence (DNA): TGTGCCAGCTCAGATACAACAGGGGCTTTTTTT. Protein product: CASSDTTGAFF.